Detailed here is one T cell receptor (beta chain). Antigen: not known. 60 Vbeta and 13 Jbeta primers were used in PCR. The method was immunoSEQ multiplex PCR; TCRdb's version includes in-frame clones alone and lacks a portion of them. The sample has 200,000 or so clones, roughly 82% seen once. V lost 3 bases to trimming and J lost 3 bases, with 10 bases between them. Germline CDR1 SGHNT, CDR2 YYREEE (reference sequence). The CDR3 runs to 14 residues. The sample comes from a study of cytomegalovirus exposure and HLA in healthy donors. Study summary: Early release data held some 80 million unique TCRs from HLA-typed donors. Overall study findings and caveats: When analyzed later, a missense DCLRE1C variant was found to be linked to TCR beta V- and J-gene trimming. An observed cluster of highly shared sequence variants was recorded as a likely sequencing artifact. Other equally common chains were less clonally expanded than HLA-associated TCR beta chains, a later analysis showed.

The TCR was taken from a woman aged 45-65 years in good health and CMV-seropositive. This chain links TRBV5-4 with TRBJ1-3, with D perhaps matching TRBD1 (5 bases). Material for sequencing was PBMCs. CDR3 loop: CASSSQGGGNTIYF. DNA of the CDR3: TGTGCCAGCAGCTCCCAGGGTGGTGGAAACACCATATATTTT.